This T cell receptor (beta chain) was profiled in a study of post-analysis software for immune sequencing data. The wider study: Both relapsing-remitting and secondary progressive multiple sclerosis featured among the disease courses, as did progressive-relapsing multiple sclerosis. The study, taken as a whole, reports: When patients were compared with controls, 4 or 5 TRBV segments were more frequent, TRBV5-6, TRBV5-1 and TRBV20-1 among them. Batch-mates among the samples co-clustered strongly by F measure. The normalized Chao1 diversity of multiple sclerosis patients was significantly lower than that of controls.

The V gene's germline CDR1 is SQVTM and CDR2 ANQGSEA. V lost 6 bases, J lost 1 base, and 15 bases lay in between. This CDR3 has 14 amino acids. Comment on this clonotype: Its antigen is unidentified.

Sequencing libraries made from TCR beta cDNA carried unique molecular identifiers. With about 0.95 to 10 million T cells as the source, approximately 500,000 cDNA molecules resulted. TCRdb ran MiXCR on the PCR reads and lists one entry per CDR3 protein. The table shows approximately 630,000 distinct CDR3 sequences, with roughly three fifths occurring only once. The sequenced material came from blood. The TCR sequence derives from a girl aged 2-10 years with multiple sclerosis. V gene TRBV29-1 combines with J gene TRBJ1-1; D call uncertain. The CDR3 loop is CSVGLRVANTEAFF. As DNA, the CDR3 is TGCAGCGTCGGGCTCCGGGTAGCGAACACTGAAGCTTTCTTT. Complete variable domain (other parts from reference TRBV29-1 and TRBJ1-1): SAVISQKPSRDICQRGTSLTIQCQVDSQVTMMFWYRQQPGQSLTLIATANQGSEATYESGFVIDKFPISRPNLTFSTLTVSNMSPEDSSIYLCSVGLRVANTEAFFGQGTRLTVV.